These T cell receptor delta chains were read from a single sample in a study of Vδ1+ human thymocytes. TCRdb repeated clone calling on the multiplex PCR reads with CATT. The profile shows 45,000 to 75,000 delta-chain clones, approximately 15% of them singletons. Input material: Vdelta1+ gamma-delta thymocytes from the thymus. The source is a girl under three years old who had congenital heart surgery. The CDR3 runs from the conserved cysteine through the conserved F or W. The D gene is left open where the match is weak. Clone size is given for some rows only: seen once, a few or many times, or a class if the clone is expanded.

V gene: TRDV1; J gene: TRDJ1; clone size: NA; D gene: TRDD3; CDR3 DNA: TGTGCTCTTGGGGAACTTCCGCACTGCCCGGATACGCGGTCCGATAAACTCATCTTT; CDR3 protein: CALGELPHCPDTRSDKLIF
V gene: TRDV1; J gene: TRDJ1; clone size: NA; D gene: TRDD3; CDR3 DNA: TGTGCTCTTGGGGAAATTCTCGCCCGCCCGTACTGGGGATGGAAACTCATCTTT; CDR3 protein: CALGEILARPYWGWKLIF
V gene: TRDV1; J gene: TRDJ1; clone size: NA; D gene: TRDD3; CDR3 DNA: TGTGCTCTTGGGGAACTTTTCCCCATTACATCTGGGGGCTACAATGCCGATAAACTCATCTTT; CDR3 protein: CALGELFPITSGGYNADKLIF
V gene: TRDV1; J gene: TRDJ1; clone size: NA; D gene: NA; CDR3 DNA: TGTGCTGTTGGGGAAGGGGTTCCTTCCGGCGCCGATAAACTCATCTTT; CDR3 protein: CAVGEGVPSGADKLIF
V gene: TRDV1; J gene: TRDJ1; clone size: few; D gene: TRDD3; CDR3 DNA: TGTGCTCTTGGGGAACTAAAACTGGGGGATAGTCCCCAGGGGTACACCGATAAACTCATCTTT; CDR3 protein: CALGELKLGDSPQGYTDKLIF
V gene: TRDV1; J gene: TRDJ1; clone size: NA; D gene: NA; CDR3 DNA: TGTGCTCTTGGGAACTTCCTGGGGACATTGGGGGGTAAACTCATCTTT; CDR3 protein: CALGNFLGTLGGKLIF
V gene: TRDV1; J gene: TRDJ1; clone size: NA; D gene: TRDD3; CDR3 DNA: TGTGCTCTTGGGGAACTTAGGCCTTCGGGCCTACTGGGGGATACCGATAAACTCATCTTT; CDR3 protein: CALGELRPSGLLGDTDKLIF
V gene: TRDV1; J gene: TRDJ1; clone size: NA; D gene: TRDD3; CDR3 DNA: TGTGCTCTTGGGAACCCCCTGGGGGGGTACACCGATAAACTCATCTTT; CDR3 protein: CALGNPLGGYTDKLIF
V gene: TRDV1; J gene: TRDJ1; clone size: NA; D gene: NA; CDR3 DNA: TGTGCTCTGGATACCGCGTCCAGATTGTACACCGATAAACTCATCTTT; CDR3 protein: CALDTASRLYTDKLIF
V gene: TRDV2; J gene: TRDJ1; clone size: few; D gene: TRDD3; CDR3 DNA: TGTGCCTGTGACGCTGGTACTGGGGGATACGCGTATGGGGCACAGACCGATAAACTCATCTTT; CDR3 protein: CACDAGTGGYAYGAQTDKLIF
V gene: TRDV1; J gene: TRDJ1; clone size: NA; D gene: TRDD3; CDR3 DNA: TGTGCTCTTGGGGACCTGAGAGGCCTTCCTCCCCGTGTACTGGGGGATACCCCGTACACCGATAAACTCATCTTT; CDR3 protein: CALGDLRGLPPRVLGDTPYTDKLIF
V gene: TRDV1; J gene: TRDJ1; clone size: few; D gene: TRDD3; CDR3 DNA: TGTGCTCTTCACCCCTTCCCGATGCCTTCCCCGTACTGGGGGCTCAAGCCAACCGATAAACTCATCTTT; CDR3 protein: CALHPFPMPSPYWGLKPTDKLIF
V gene: TRDV1; J gene: TRDJ1; clone size: few; D gene: NA; CDR3 DNA: TGTGCTCTTGGGGACCTGTCCGACCTCTCTACCAAGGGTACTGTCGGGAAACTCATCTTT; CDR3 protein: CALGDLSDLSTKGTVGKLIF
V gene: TRDV1; J gene: TRDJ1; clone size: few; D gene: TRDD3; CDR3 DNA: TGTGCTCTTGGGGAACTTTTTCCCCCTCCGATTGGGACTGGGGGATATAGGAGGGACACCGATAAACTCATCTTT; CDR3 protein: CALGELFPPPIGTGGYRRDTDKLIF
V gene: TRDV1; J gene: TRDJ1; clone size: NA; D gene: NA; CDR3 DNA: TGTGCTCTTGGGGGAGGCCTTTGGAACCCTTCGTACACCGATAAACTCATCTTT; CDR3 protein: CALGGGLWNPSYTDKLIF
V gene: TRDV1; J gene: TRDJ1; clone size: NA; D gene: TRDD3; CDR3 DNA: TGTGCTCTTGGGGAACTCGCCCGTCCCAAATGGGGGATACGCGTAGTTAAACTCATCTTT; CDR3 protein: CALGELARPKWGIRVVKLIF
V gene: TRDV1; J gene: TRDJ1; clone size: once; D gene: NA; CDR3 DNA: TGTGCTCTTGGGGAAGCGACCCCCATTCGGGGGTACACCGATAAACTCATCTTT; CDR3 protein: CALGEATPIRGYTDKLIF
V gene: TRDV2; J gene: TRDJ1; clone size: few; D gene: TRDD3; CDR3 DNA: TGCGCCTGTGAGCGGGGGATACCTCCTTTATGGGCCGATAAACTCATCTTT; CDR3 protein: CACERGIPPLWADKLIF
V gene: TRDV1; J gene: TRDJ1; clone size: few; D gene: NA; CDR3 DNA: TGTGCTCTTGGGGAACTCCTCCTAACAGGAGGGTCCTATAAACTCATCTTC; CDR3 protein: CALGELLLTGGSYKLIF
V gene: TRDV1; J gene: TRDJ1; clone size: NA; D gene: NA; CDR3 DNA: TGTGCTCTTGGGGCCAGCCCCCCTGATTTCACCGATAAACTCATCTTT; CDR3 protein: CALGASPPDFTDKLIF
V gene: TRDV1; J gene: TRDJ1; clone size: NA; D gene: TRDD3; CDR3 DNA: TGTGCTCTTGGGGAAATCCCCCTTCCTCTATCGCACTGGGGGATAGAAACCGATAAACTCATCTTT; CDR3 protein: CALGEIPLPLSHWGIETDKLIF
V gene: TRDV1; J gene: TRDJ1; clone size: NA; D gene: NA; CDR3 DNA: TGTGCTCTTGGGGAAATCCTTGCCCGACCCGGGGAACCGACCACCGATAAACTCATCTTT; CDR3 protein: CALGEILARPGEPTTDKLIF
V gene: TRDV1; J gene: TRDJ1; clone size: NA; D gene: TRDD3; CDR3 DNA: TGTGCTCTTGGCCTTCCTACGAACTGGGGGATACAGACCGATAAACTCATCTTT; CDR3 protein: CALGLPTNWGIQTDKLIF
V gene: TRDV1; J gene: TRDJ1; clone size: few; D gene: NA; CDR3 DNA: TGTGCTCTTGGGGAACGGGGATGGGGCCCCCTACTCGATAAACTCATCTTT; CDR3 protein: CALGERGWGPLLDKLIF
V gene: TRDV1; J gene: TRDJ1; clone size: NA; D gene: NA; CDR3 DNA: TGTGCTCTTGGGGATCCTGGAGGTATTCTTAGGGCGGGCACCGATAAACTCATCTTT; CDR3 protein: CALGDPGGILRAGTDKLIF
V gene: TRDV1; J gene: TRDJ1; clone size: NA; D gene: TRDD2; CDR3 DNA: TGTGCTCTTGGGGAAGTTATGTTCCTACGATCGTTCAGATCCGATAAACTCATCTTT; CDR3 protein: CALGEVMFLRSFRSDKLIF
V gene: TRDV2; J gene: TRDJ1; clone size: NA; D gene: TRDD3; CDR3 DNA: TGTGCCTGTGACCTGTACTGGGGGATCCCGTACATCGATAAACTCATCTTT; CDR3 protein: CACDLYWGIPYIDKLIF
V gene: TRDV1; J gene: TRDJ1; clone size: few; D gene: TRDD3; CDR3 DNA: TGTGCTCTTGGGCGGAAATCGACCTCCACCTTCCCCACAATGGGGGATACAGGTAAACTCATCTTT; CDR3 protein: CALGRKSTSTFPTMGDTGKLIF
V gene: TRDV1; J gene: TRDJ1; clone size: NA; D gene: TRDD2; CDR3 DNA: TGTGCTCTTGGGGAGCGGCCTTCCTCGTTGTACACCGACAAACTCATCTTT; CDR3 protein: CALGERPSSLYTDKLIF
V gene: TRDV1; J gene: TRDJ1; clone size: NA; D gene: TRDD2; CDR3 DNA: TGTGCTCTTGGGGCTTCCTACGGACAACTCATCTTT; CDR3 protein: CALGASYGQLIF
V gene: TRDV1; J gene: TRDJ1; clone size: NA; D gene: TRDD3; CDR3 DNA: TGTGCTCTTGGTCGGGCCGGGGATACAGTACTGGGGGCCAACCATAAGCTCATCTTT; CDR3 protein: CALGRAGDTVLGANHKLIF
V gene: TRDV1; J gene: TRDJ1; clone size: NA; D gene: NA; CDR3 DNA: TGTGCTCTTGGGGAACTAAACCCGGGGCATACTGGGCACACCGATAAACTCATCTTT; CDR3 protein: CALGELNPGHTGHTDKLIF
V gene: TRDV1; J gene: TRDJ1; clone size: few; D gene: TRDD3; CDR3 DNA: TGTGCTCTTGGGGAGTCCTTAGGAAACGGAACTGGGGGATACGCCGATAAACTCATCTTT; CDR3 protein: CALGESLGNGTGGYADKLIF
V gene: TRDV2; J gene: TRDJ4; clone size: NA; D gene: NA; CDR3 DNA: TGTGCCTGTGACACCTACCCCCAAAAAGCAGCCCCGTACTGGGAGATACCCCTGATCTTT; CDR3 protein: CACDTYPQKAAPYWEIPLIF
V gene: TRDV1; J gene: TRDJ1; clone size: few; D gene: TRDD3; CDR3 DNA: TGTGCTCTTGGGGAACTCCTTCCTAGTGGGGGATACCGGGGCGATAAACTCATCTTT; CDR3 protein: CALGELLPSGGYRGDKLIF
V gene: TRDV1; J gene: TRDJ1; clone size: NA; D gene: TRDD3; CDR3 DNA: TGTGCTCTTGGGGAACTTGAGACCCAGTACTGGGGGATACCGGCCGATAAACTCATCTTT; CDR3 protein: CALGELETQYWGIPADKLIF
V gene: TRDV1; J gene: TRDJ1; clone size: NA; D gene: TRDD3; CDR3 DNA: TGTGCTCTTGGGTCCCAGGGACATACTGGGGGATTCCCTTTAGATAAACTCATCTTT; CDR3 protein: CALGSQGHTGGFPLDKLIF
V gene: TRDV1; J gene: TRDJ1; clone size: NA; D gene: TRDD3; CDR3 DNA: TGTGCTCTTGGGGAACGTCTTCCGCGGCAAGGGGGGATGCCCGATAAACTCATCTTT; CDR3 protein: CALGERLPRQGGMPDKLIF
V gene: TRDV1; J gene: TRDJ1; clone size: few; D gene: TRDD3; CDR3 DNA: TGTGCTCTTGGGGAAACCCCGAGGAACTGGGGGATTGAGTACACCGATAAACTCATCTTT; CDR3 protein: CALGETPRNWGIEYTDKLIF
V gene: TRDV1; J gene: TRDJ1; clone size: NA; D gene: NA; CDR3 DNA: TGTGCTCTTGGGGAACCGCCTTACTACTTTGGCTTGGGGACCGATAAACTCATCTTT; CDR3 protein: CALGEPPYYFGLGTDKLIF
V gene: TRDV1; J gene: TRDJ1; clone size: few; D gene: TRDD3; CDR3 DNA: TGTGCTCTTGGGGATTATTCCTACCGGGGGATACCGATTGAACTCATCTTT; CDR3 protein: CALGDYSYRGIPIELIF
V gene: TRDV1; J gene: TRDJ1; clone size: few; D gene: TRDD3; CDR3 DNA: TGTGCTCTTGGGGAATTTTCCGTGGGATACTACGGCGATAAACTCATCTTT; CDR3 protein: CALGEFSVGYYGDKLIF
V gene: TRDV1; J gene: TRDJ1; clone size: few; D gene: TRDD3; CDR3 DNA: TGTGCTCTTGGGTTAATACTGGGGGATGGTAGTGACGCCGATAAACTCATCTTT; CDR3 protein: CALGLILGDGSDADKLIF
V gene: TRDV1; J gene: TRDJ1; clone size: NA; D gene: TRDD3; CDR3 DNA: TGTGCTCTTGGGGAACTTAACGGTCGAAGGTGGGGATACTCCGATAAACTCATCTTT; CDR3 protein: CALGELNGRRWGYSDKLIF
V gene: TRDV2; J gene: TRDJ2; clone size: few; D gene: NA; CDR3 DNA: TGTGCCTGGGGTTCCCGGAGGGGTCGGATAGGATCCCCTTTGACAGCACAACTCTTCTTT; CDR3 protein: CAWGSRRGRIGSPLTAQLFF
V gene: TRDV1; J gene: TRDJ1; clone size: few; D gene: NA; CDR3 DNA: TGTGCTCTTGGGGAACTAATTCGGCTACGTCGGCTGGGCTACACCGATAAACTCATCTTT; CDR3 protein: CALGELIRLRRLGYTDKLIF
V gene: TRDV1; J gene: TRDJ1; clone size: few; D gene: TRDD3; CDR3 DNA: TGTGCTCTTGGGGAACTCTTACTGGGGGAGCACGAGGAACTCATCTTT; CDR3 protein: CALGELLLGEHEELIF
V gene: TRDV1; J gene: TRDJ1; clone size: few; D gene: TRDD3; CDR3 DNA: TGTGCTCTTGGAGCTAGGGGTCGGCCGGAGAGGGCTGGGGGCCCCTGGTACACCGATAAACTCATCTTT; CDR3 protein: CALGARGRPERAGGPWYTDKLIF
V gene: TRDV1; J gene: TRDJ1; clone size: NA; D gene: TRDD3; CDR3 DNA: TGTGCTCTTGGGGAACTTGGCTACAACCCTGTACTGGGGGATACGCGAGACGATAAACTCATCTTT; CDR3 protein: CALGELGYNPVLGDTRDDKLIF
V gene: TRDV1; J gene: TRDJ1; clone size: few; D gene: NA; CDR3 DNA: TGTGCTCTTGGGGCCAATGGGGGGAGTCGACTCATCTTT; CDR3 protein: CALGANGGSRLIF
V gene: TRDV1; J gene: TRDJ1; clone size: NA; D gene: TRDD2; CDR3 DNA: TGTGCTCTTGGGGAAAGCCCCTCTTCCTACGTAGATGTGTACCCGTACACCGATAAACTCATCTTT; CDR3 protein: CALGESPSSYVDVYPYTDKLIF